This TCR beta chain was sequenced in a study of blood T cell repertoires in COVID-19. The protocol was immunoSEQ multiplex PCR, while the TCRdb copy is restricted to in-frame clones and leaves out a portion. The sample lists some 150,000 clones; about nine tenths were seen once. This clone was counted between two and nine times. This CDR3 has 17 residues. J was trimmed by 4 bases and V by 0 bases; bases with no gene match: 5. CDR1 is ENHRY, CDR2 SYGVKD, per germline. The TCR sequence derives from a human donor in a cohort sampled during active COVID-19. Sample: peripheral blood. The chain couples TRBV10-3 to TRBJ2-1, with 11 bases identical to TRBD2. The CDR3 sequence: CAISESTASGRYNEQFF. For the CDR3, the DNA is TGTGCCATCAGTGAGTCGACGGCTAGCGGGAGGTACAATGAGCAGTTCTTC.